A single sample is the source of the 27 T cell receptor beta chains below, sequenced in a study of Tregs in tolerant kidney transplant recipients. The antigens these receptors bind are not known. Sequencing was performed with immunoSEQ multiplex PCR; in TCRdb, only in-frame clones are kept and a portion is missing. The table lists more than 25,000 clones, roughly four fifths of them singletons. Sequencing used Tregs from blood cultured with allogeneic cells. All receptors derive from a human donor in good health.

CDR3: CASTWGRAYEQYF. The CDR3 coding sequence is TGTGCCAGCACGTGGGGGAGGGCCTACGAGCAGTACTTC. The J gene is TRBJ2-7, the V gene TRBV7-3; 7 bases align to TRBD2. This CDR3 is 13 amino acids long. J gave up 2 bases and V 7 bases, and 5 bases lay outside the gene matches. Germline V CDR1 and CDR2: SGHTA, FQGTGA.

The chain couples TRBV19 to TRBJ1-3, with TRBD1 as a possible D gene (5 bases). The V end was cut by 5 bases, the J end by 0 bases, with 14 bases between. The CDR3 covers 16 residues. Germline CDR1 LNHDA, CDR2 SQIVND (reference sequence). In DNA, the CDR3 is TGTGCCAGTAGTTTTCGACAGCAATCCTCTGGAAACACCATATATTTT. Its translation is CASSFRQQSSGNTIYF.

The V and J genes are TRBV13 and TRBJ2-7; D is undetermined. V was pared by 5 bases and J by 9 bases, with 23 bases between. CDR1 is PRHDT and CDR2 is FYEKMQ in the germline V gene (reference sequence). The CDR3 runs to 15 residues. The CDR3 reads CASSPLSLTQPAQYF. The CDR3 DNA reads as TGTGCCAGCAGCCCCCTTTCTCTGACTCAGCCTGCGCAGTACTTC. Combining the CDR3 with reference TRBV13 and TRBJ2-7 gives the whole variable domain AAGVIQSPRHLIKEKRETATLKCYPIPRHDTVYWYQQGPGQDPQFLISFYEKMQSDKGSIPDRFSAQQFSDYHSELNMSSLELGDSALYFCASSPLSLTQPAQYFGPGTRLTVT.

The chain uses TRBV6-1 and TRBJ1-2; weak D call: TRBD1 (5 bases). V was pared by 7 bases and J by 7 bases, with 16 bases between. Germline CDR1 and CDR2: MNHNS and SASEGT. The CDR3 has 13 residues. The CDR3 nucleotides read TGTGCCAGCACTTGGGGCCGTGGGGGTGGCTACACCTTC. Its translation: CASTWGRGGGYTF.

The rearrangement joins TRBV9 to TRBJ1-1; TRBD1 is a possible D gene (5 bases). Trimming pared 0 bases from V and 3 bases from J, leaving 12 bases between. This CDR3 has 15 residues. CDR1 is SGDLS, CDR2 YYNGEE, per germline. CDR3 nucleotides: TGTGCCAGCAGCGTAGTCGGGGGATGGGACACTGAAGCTTTCTTT. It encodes CASSVVGGWDTEAFF.

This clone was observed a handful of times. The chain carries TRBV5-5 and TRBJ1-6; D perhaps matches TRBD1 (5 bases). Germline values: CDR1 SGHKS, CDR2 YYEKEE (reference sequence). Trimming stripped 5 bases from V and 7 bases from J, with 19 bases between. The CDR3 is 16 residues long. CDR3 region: CASSWDLRVGNSPLHF. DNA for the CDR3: TGTGCCAGCAGTTGGGACCTCAGGGTTGGGAATTCACCCCTCCACTTT.

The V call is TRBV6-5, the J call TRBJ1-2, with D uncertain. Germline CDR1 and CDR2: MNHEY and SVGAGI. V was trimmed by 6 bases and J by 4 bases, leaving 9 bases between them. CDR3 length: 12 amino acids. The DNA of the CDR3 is TGTGCCAGCAGGGTGGGCAGCTATGGCTACACCTTC. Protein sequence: CASRVGSYGYTF.

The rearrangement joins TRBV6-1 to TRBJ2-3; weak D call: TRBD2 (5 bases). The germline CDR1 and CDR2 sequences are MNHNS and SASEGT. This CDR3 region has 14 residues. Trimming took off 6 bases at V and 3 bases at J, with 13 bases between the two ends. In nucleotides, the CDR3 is TGTGCCAGCAGAAAGCGGTTCGGGACAGATACGCAGTATTTT. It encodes CASRKRFGTDTQYF.

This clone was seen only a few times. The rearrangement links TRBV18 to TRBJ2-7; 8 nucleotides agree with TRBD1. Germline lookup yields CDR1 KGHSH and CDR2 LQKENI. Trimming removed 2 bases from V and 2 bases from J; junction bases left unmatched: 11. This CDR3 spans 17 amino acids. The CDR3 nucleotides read TGTGCCAGCTCACCAGCGGCCGGACAGGGAAAAACCTACGAGCAGTACTTC. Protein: CASSPAAGQGKTYEQYF.

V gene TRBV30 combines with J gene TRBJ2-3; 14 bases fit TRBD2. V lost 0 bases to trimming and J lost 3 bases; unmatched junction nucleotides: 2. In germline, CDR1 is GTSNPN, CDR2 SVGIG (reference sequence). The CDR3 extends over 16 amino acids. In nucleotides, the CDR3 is TGTGCCTGGAGTGTGGGGACTAGCGGGGGAACAGATACGCAGTATTTT. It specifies CAWSVGTSGGTDTQYF.

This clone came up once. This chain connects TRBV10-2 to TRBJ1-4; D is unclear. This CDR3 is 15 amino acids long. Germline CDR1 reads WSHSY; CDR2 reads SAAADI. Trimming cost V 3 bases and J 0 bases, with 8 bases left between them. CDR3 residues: CASSDPGATNEKLFF. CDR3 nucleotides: TGCGCCAGCAGTGACCCAGGAGCAACTAATGAAAAACTGTTTTTT.

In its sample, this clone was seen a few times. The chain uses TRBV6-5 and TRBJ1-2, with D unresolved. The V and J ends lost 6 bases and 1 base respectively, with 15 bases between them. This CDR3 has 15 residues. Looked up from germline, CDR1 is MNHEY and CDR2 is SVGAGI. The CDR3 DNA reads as TGTGCCAGCAGCCACCGGGGAGGCGGTAACTATGGCTACACCTTC. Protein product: CASSHRGGGNYGYTF.

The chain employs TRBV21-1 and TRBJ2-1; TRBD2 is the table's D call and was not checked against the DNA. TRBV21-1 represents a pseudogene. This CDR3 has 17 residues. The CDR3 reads CASSKGCGGLAGAPRFF. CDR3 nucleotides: TGTGCCAGCAGCAAAGGATGCGGGGGACTAGCGGGAGCCCCCAGGTTCTTC.

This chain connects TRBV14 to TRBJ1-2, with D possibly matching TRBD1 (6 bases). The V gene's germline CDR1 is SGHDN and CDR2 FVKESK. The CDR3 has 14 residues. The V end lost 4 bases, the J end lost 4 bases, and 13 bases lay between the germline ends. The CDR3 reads CASSPDSSFYGYTF. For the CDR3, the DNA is TGTGCCAGCAGCCCGGACAGCTCATTCTATGGCTACACCTTC.

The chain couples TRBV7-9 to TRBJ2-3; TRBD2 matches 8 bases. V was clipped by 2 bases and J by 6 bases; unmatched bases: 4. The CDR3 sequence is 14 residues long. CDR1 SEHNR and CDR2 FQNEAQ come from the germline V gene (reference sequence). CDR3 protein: CASSLLGGADTQYF. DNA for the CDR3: TGTGCCAGCAGCTTACTCGGGGGGGCGGATACGCAGTATTTT.

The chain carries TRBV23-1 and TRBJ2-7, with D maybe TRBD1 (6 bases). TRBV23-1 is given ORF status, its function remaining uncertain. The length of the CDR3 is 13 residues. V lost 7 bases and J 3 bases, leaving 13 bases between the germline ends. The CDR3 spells CASILDRLYEQYF. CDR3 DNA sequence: TGCGCCAGCATATTGGACAGACTCTACGAGCAGTACTTC.

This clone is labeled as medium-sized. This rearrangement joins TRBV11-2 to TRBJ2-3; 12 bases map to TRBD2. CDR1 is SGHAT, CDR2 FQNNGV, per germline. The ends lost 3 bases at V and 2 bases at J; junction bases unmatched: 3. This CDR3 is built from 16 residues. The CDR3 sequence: CASSFLAGGSTDTQYF. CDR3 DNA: TGTGCCAGCAGCTTCCTAGCGGGGGGGTCCACAGATACGCAGTATTTT.

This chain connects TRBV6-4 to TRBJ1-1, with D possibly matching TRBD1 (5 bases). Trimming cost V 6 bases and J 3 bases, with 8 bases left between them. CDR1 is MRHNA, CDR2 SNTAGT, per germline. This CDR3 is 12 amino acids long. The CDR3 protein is CASRDRYTEAFF. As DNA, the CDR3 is TGTGCCAGCAGAGACAGATACACTGAAGCTTTCTTT.

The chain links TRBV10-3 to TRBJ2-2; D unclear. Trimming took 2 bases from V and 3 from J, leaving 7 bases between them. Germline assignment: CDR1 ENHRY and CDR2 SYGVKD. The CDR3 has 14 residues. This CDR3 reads CAISEEFDTGELFF. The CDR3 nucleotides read TGTGCCATCAGTGAGGAGTTCGACACCGGGGAGCTGTTTTTT.

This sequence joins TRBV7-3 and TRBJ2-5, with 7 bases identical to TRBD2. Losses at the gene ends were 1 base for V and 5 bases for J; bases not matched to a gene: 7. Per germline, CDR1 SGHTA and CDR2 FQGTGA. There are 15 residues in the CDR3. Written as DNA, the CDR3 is TGTGCCAGCAGCTTAATGGGTCGGGGGGAGGAGACCCAGTACTTC. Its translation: CASSLMGRGEETQYF.

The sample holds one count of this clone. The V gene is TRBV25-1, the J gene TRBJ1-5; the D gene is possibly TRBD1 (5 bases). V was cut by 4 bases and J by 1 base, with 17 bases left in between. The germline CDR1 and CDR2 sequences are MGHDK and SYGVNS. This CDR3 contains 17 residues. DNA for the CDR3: TGTGCCAGCAGTGGAGCGACAGCCGGTTGGAGCAATCAGCCCCAGCATTTT. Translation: CASSGATAGWSNQPQHF.

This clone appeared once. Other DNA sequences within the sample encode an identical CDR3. CDR3 protein: CASSIDRGGTGELFF. The CDR3 DNA reads TGTGCCAGTAGTATAGACAGGGGGGGGACCGGGGAGCTGTTTTTT. The chain couples TRBV19 to TRBJ2-2; either TRBD1 or TRBD2 may fit D (7 bases each). V was shortened by 0 bases and J by 5 bases, with 10 bases between the two germline ends. The germline gives CDR1 LNHDA, CDR2 SQIVND (reference sequence). This CDR3 has 15 amino acids.

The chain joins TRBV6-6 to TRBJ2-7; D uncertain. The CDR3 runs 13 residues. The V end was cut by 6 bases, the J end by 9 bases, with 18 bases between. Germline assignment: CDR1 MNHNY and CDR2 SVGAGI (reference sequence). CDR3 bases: TGTGCCAGCAGCGTGGGCTTAACGACCCCGCAGTACTTC. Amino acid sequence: CASSVGLTTPQYF.

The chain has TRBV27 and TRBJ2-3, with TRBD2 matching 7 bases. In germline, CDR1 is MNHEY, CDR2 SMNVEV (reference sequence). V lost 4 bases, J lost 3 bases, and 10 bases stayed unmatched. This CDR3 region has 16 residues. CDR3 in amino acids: CASSSPSGLGTDTQYF. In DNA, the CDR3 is TGTGCCAGCAGTTCCCCTAGCGGTCTAGGAACAGATACGCAGTATTTT.

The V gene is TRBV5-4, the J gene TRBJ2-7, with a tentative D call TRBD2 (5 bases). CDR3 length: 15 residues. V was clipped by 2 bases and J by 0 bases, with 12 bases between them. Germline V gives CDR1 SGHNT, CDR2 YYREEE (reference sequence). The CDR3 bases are TGTGCCAGCAGCTTTCGGGATCTAAGCTCCTACGAGCAGTACTTC. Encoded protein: CASSFRDLSSYEQYF.

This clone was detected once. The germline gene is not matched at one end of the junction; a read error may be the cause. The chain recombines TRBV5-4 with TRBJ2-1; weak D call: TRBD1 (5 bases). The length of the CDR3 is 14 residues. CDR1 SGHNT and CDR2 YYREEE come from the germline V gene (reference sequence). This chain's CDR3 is CASSLSRASALGVF. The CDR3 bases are TGTGCCAGCAGCTTGTCCCGCGCCTCTGCGCTAGGGGTCTTC.

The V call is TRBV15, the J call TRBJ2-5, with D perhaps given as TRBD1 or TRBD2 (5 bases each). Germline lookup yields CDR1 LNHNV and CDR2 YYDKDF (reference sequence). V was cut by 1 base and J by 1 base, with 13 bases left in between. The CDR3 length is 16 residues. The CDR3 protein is CATSRGSGQPQETQYF. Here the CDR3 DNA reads TGTGCCACCAGCAGAGGGTCGGGGCAGCCCCAAGAGACCCAGTACTTC. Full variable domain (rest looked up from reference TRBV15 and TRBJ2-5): DAMVIQNPRYQVTQFGKPVTLSCSQTLNHNVMYWYQQKSSQAPKLLFHYYDKDFNNEADTPDNFQSRRPNTSFCFLDIRSPGLGDTAMYLCATSRGSGQPQETQYFGPGTRLLVL.